Given below is one TCR beta chain in context. This CDR3 has 13 amino acids. Germline V gives CDR1 MNHEY, CDR2 SVGAGI. V lost 7 bases and J 0 bases, leaving 7 bases between the germline ends. Enrolment of Seattle patients took place during active infection, and they were followed longitudinally. These data come from a study of blood T cell repertoires in COVID-19. Original processing notes: For nucleated cells, counts were estimated from reference gene primer amplification. Generated by immunoSEQ multiplex PCR, the TCRdb table keeps only in-frame clones and is missing some. The D gene and trimming were derived from the DNA, and the V and J assignments and clone size from that table. The table lists almost 400,000 clones, around 87% of them singletons.

The V gene is TRBV6-5, the J gene TRBJ1-5; D is undetermined. This sequence was found in an older woman with COVID-19, enrolled during active disease. Sequenced input: peripheral blood. The CDR3 protein is CASMQVSNQPQHF. The CDR3 DNA reads TGTGCCAGCATGCAGGTTAGCAATCAGCCCCAGCATTTT.